A selection of T cell receptor beta chains follows, all from one sample in a study of OX40 agonist ivuxolimab in advanced cancers. TCRdb's copy holds only in-frame clones and misses some; the assay was immunoSEQ multiplex PCR. The repertoire holds tens of thousands of clones, with around 87% as singletons. The specimen comprised CD4+ or CD8+ T cells sorted from blood, sampled in a trial of the OX40 agonist ivuxolimab. The source is an adult with an advanced solid tumor such as melanoma, head and neck, liver or kidney cancer. Each CDR3 is given with its conserved first and last residue. The order of the fields is J gene, V gene, D gene, CDR3 protein, CDR3 DNA. A D gene is named only where the DNA matches it firmly.

>TRBJ2-5|TRBV29-1|NA
CSAGDGQETQYF
TGCAGCGCCGGGGACGGACAAGAGACCCAGTACTTC
>TRBJ2-1|TRBV7-9|TRBD2
CASSWGREEDNEQFF
TGTGCCAGCAGCTGGGGGCGGGAGGAGGACAATGAGCAGTTCTTC
>TRBJ2-1|TRBV9|TRBD2
CASSVGIAGGVHEQFF
TGTGCCAGCAGCGTAGGAATAGCGGGAGGGGTCCATGAGCAGTTCTTC
>TRBJ2-7|TRBV5-6|NA
CASSPGPSPGYEQYF
TGTGCCAGCAGCCCGGGCCCATCTCCGGGTTACGAGCAGTACTTC
>TRBJ1-4|TRBV5-1|NA
CASSLEPPNEKLFF
TGCGCCAGCAGCTTGGAACCACCTAATGAAAAACTGTTTTTT
>TRBJ2-7|TRBV11-2|NA
CASSLVASGGEQYF
TGTGCCAGCAGCTTAGTGGCCTCCGGAGGGGAGCAGTACTTC
>TRBJ2-2|TRBV5-1|NA
CASSLDGANTGELFF
TGCGCCAGCAGCTTGGATGGCGCGAACACCGGGGAGCTGTTTTTT
>TRBJ2-7|TRBV6-6|NA
CASSSEKVLVREQYF
TGTGCCAGCAGTTCCGAGAAGGTTTTGGTTCGCGAGCAGTACTTC
>TRBJ2-4|TRBV4-3|NA
CASSQEVWLTNIQYF
TGCGCCAGCAGCCAAGAAGTGTGGCTGACGAACATTCAGTACTTC
>TRBJ1-2|TRBV6-5|TRBD1
CASSSTGSVDTF
TGTGCCAGCAGTTCGACAGGGTCGGTCGACACCTTC